This record looks at one T cell receptor (beta chain) sequence and its context. Its antigen is not known. These data belong to a study of cytomegalovirus exposure and HLA in healthy donors. The PCR was carried out with 60 Vbeta primers and 13 Jbeta primers. In the study's own analysis: Some 9.9 million shared chains were among 80 million or so unique TCR beta chains counted in a later analysis. Sequenced by immunoSEQ multiplex PCR; TCRdb stores in-frame clones only, minus some. The D gene and trimming were derived from the DNA, and the V and J assignments and clone size from that table. The sample has around 60,000 clones, and its top ten clones hold 3.5% to 4%. This CDR3 spans 15 amino acids. CDR1 is SGDLS, CDR2 YYNGEE, per germline. J gave up 6 bases and V 1 base, and 4 bases lay outside the gene matches. Study conclusions and caveats: Reportedly, a later analysis found an Asian-associated ancestry cluster had fewer N-insertions than the approximately 700-donor mean. Reportedly, diagnosis of cytomegalovirus status by the classifier showed high specificity and sensitivity. Researchers had no immune exposure information except CMV serostatus available.

The chain couples TRBV9 to TRBJ2-1; 10 bases agree with TRBD2. This sequence was found in a woman aged 18-30 years in good health and CMV-seronegative. Sequenced: PBMCs. The DNA of the CDR3 is TGTGCCAGCAGCGTATCTAGCGGGGGCGGCAATGAGCAGTTCTTC. Translation gives CASSVSSGGGNEQFF.